A selection of T cell receptor beta chains follows, all from one sample in a study of T-cell reconstitution after alpha-beta-depleted transplantation in children. TCRdb itself ran the PCR reads through MiXCR, one entry per CDR3 protein. There are just over 950,000 distinct CDR3 sequences in the sample; about 29% occur only once, and roughly 31% lies in the top ten. The sequencing used PBMCs, mostly from graft donor cells, collected 360 days after TCRalphabeta/CD19-depleted stem cell transplant. These receptors all come from a boy younger than two who had a stem cell transplant for SCID, so the T cells may come from the graft donor. CDR3s include the opening cysteine and the closing phenylalanine or tryptophan. D genes are given only for firm matches. A row's size may be missing; if present it is once, few, many or a size class.

size,V,D,J,CDR3,DNA
NA,TRBV27,NA,TRBJ1-2,CASSFDPPVGVAYGYTF,TGTGCCAGCAGTTTCGATCCTCCGGTAGGCGTTGCCTATGGCTACACCTTC
few,TRBV12-3/TRBV12-4,TRBD2,TRBJ2-2,CASSTRGANTGELFF,TGTGCCAGCAGTACGCGGGGGGCGAACACCGGGGAGCTGTTTTTT
once,TRBV7-2,NA,TRBJ2-5,CASSPRSGWETQYF,TGTGCCAGCAGCCCTCGTAGCGGATGGGAGACCCAGTACTTC
NA,TRBV12-3/TRBV12-4,NA,TRBJ1-2,CASRPRTTANYGYTF,TGTGCCAGCAGGCCACGGACTACTGCTAACTATGGCTACACCTTC
NA,TRBV11-2,TRBD2,TRBJ2-6,CASRRTSGGASGANVLTF,TGTGCCAGCAGGAGAACTAGCGGGGGGGCCTCTGGGGCCAACGTCCTGACTTTC
few,TRBV12-3/TRBV12-4,NA,TRBJ1-1,CASSVTVITEAFF,TGTGCCAGCAGCGTGACAGTTATCACTGAAGCTTTCTTT
NA,TRBV6-5,NA,TRBJ1-5,CASSYQFQGRRNQPQHF,TGTGCCAGCAGTTACCAGTTCCAGGGACGGAGAAATCAGCCCCAGCATTTT
few,TRBV5-6,NA,TRBJ2-2,CASSFGLDGELFF,TGTGCCAGCAGCTTCGGGTTAGACGGGGAGCTGTTTTTT
NA,TRBV9,NA,TRBJ2-7,CASSVAAGLFYEQYF,TGTGCCAGCAGCGTAGCGGCAGGGCTATTCTACGAGCAGTACTTC
many,TRBV5-1,TRBD1,TRBJ2-2,CASSSNPGTGITGELFF,TGCGCCAGCAGCTCGAACCCCGGGACAGGGATCACCGGGGAGCTGTTTTTT
NA,TRBV7-6,NA,TRBJ1-4,CASSLVPGKNEKLFF,TGTGCCAGCAGCTTGGTTCCTGGAAAAAATGAAAAACTGTTTTTT
few,TRBV12-3/TRBV12-4,TRBD2,TRBJ2-3,CASTPSMGSGGRGDTQYF,TGTGCCAGCACGCCGAGTATGGGAAGCGGGGGGCGGGGAGATACGCAGTATTTT
few,TRBV11-3,NA,TRBJ2-1,CASSPNGGGPNEQFF,TGTGCCAGCAGCCCAAATGGAGGAGGTCCCAATGAGCAGTTCTTC
NA,TRBV29-1,NA,TRBJ2-5,CSVEDWGPQETQYF,TGCAGCGTTGAAGATTGGGGACCTCAAGAGACCCAGTACTTC
NA,TRBV11-2,NA,TRBJ2-3,CASSLALARRSTDTQYF,TGTGCCAGCAGCTTAGCTCTCGCACGGAGGAGCACAGATACGCAGTATTTT
NA,TRBV5-5,NA,TRBJ2-5,CASSFQGFPETQYF,TGTGCCAGCAGCTTCCAGGGGTTTCCGGAGACCCAGTACTTC
few,TRBV18,NA,TRBJ2-1,CASSPRQGSNEQFF,TGTGCCAGCTCACCACGCCAGGGGAGCAATGAGCAGTTCTTC
few,TRBV5-1,TRBD1,TRBJ2-5,CASSLQGARHGETQYF,TGCGCCAGCAGCTTACAGGGGGCGCGTCATGGAGAGACCCAGTACTTC
NA,TRBV12-3/TRBV12-4,TRBD1,TRBJ2-5,CASSSNPGQGTQETQYF,TGTGCCAGCAGTTCCAACCCGGGACAGGGGACCCAAGAGACCCAGTACTTC
few,TRBV4-2,TRBD2,TRBJ2-1,CASSPRTSGGSNEQFF,TGTGCCAGCAGCCCCAGGACTAGCGGGGGGTCGAATGAGCAGTTCTTC
NA,TRBV12-3/TRBV12-4,TRBD2,TRBJ2-5,CASSPGLPGASETQYF,TGTGCCAGCAGCCCGGGACTACCCGGAGCATCAGAGACCCAGTACTTC
few,TRBV20-1,NA,TRBJ2-5,CSGTGGTETQYF,TGCAGTGGAACGGGGGGCACAGAGACCCAGTACTTC
NA,TRBV29-1,NA,TRBJ1-1,CSVHSFGGLNTEAFF,TGCAGTGTTCATAGTTTCGGGGGCTTGAACACTGAAGCTTTCTTT
few,TRBV20-1,TRBD2,TRBJ2-7,CSARESGAPSYEQYF,TGCAGTGCTAGAGAGAGCGGGGCTCCCTCCTACGAGCAGTACTTC